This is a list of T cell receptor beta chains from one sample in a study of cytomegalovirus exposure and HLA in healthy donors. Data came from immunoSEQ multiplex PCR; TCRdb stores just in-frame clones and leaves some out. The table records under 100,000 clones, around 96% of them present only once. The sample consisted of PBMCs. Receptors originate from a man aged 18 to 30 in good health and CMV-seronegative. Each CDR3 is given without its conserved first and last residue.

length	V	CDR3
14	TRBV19	ASSRPGLAGSYEQY
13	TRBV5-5	ASSLVQGTQETQY
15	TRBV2	ASSEEGTSGSVVEQF
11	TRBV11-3	ASSPGGLYEQF
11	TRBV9	ASSLDYGETQY
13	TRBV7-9	ASTPLAGDYNEQF
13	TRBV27	ASSLMREGLLGQF
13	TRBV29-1	SADVIAGSSYEQY
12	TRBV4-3	ASSQVQGNEKLF
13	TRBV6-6	ASCPTGTAGETQY
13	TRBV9	ASRRGGQGAGGYT
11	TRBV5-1	ASSLGQGAGYT
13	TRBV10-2	ASSESSSRNYGYT
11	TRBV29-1	SAPGQGASGYT
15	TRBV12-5	ASGLDLPGQRSYEQY
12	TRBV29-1	SVRAGTSTDTQY
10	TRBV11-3	ASSFATGEAF
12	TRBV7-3	ASSWGTGLNEQF
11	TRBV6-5	ASSPDRNQPQH
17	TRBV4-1	ASSAPPGGKGVGDTEAF
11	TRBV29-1	SVRLLTGDTQY
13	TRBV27	ASSSTGVVTGELF
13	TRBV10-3	AIQQGGSNYNEQF
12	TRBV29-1	SVKLGLAGTEQF
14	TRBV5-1	ASSLPGQGNTGELF
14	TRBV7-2	ASSPQGILGYQPQH
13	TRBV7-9	ASSKGPTRADTQY
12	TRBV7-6	ASIGLAGGNEQF
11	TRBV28	ASLSRGNQPQH
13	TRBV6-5	ASSRGGLAVNEQF
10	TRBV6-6	ASRGLLETQY
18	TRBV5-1	ASSLRTSGDLRLVTDTQY
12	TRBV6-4	ATQRDRGYNEQF
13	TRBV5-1	ASSAGTGVNYGYT
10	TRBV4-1	ASSQSAGPQH
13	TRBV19	ASSPLAGVLDEQF
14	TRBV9	ASSPNYQSSGNTIY
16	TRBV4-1	ASSQGSGTSGSGSEQY
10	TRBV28	AGGAGREKLF
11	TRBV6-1	ASSDYRDTEAF